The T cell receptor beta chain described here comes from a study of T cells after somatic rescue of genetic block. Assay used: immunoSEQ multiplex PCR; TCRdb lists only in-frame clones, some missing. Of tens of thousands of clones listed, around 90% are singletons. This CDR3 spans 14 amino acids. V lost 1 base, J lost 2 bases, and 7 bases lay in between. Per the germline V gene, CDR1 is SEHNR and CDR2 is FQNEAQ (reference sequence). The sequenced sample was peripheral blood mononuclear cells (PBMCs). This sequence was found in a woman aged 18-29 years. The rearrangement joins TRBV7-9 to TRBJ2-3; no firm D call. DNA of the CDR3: TGTGCCAGCAGCTTAGATCCCCTCACAGATACGCAGTATTTT. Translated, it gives CASSLDPLTDTQYF. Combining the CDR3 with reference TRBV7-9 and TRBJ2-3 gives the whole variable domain DTGVSQNPRHKITKRGQNVTFRCDPISEHNRLYWYRQTLGQGPEFLTYFQNEAQLEKSRLLSDRFSAERPKGSFSTLEIQRTEQGDSAMYLCASSLDPLTDTQYFGPGTRLTVL.